The entry below gives a single TCR beta chain sequence along with its context. What it recognizes is unknown. The V segment lost 6 bases and the J segment 2 bases; nucleotides outside the gene matches: 6. The CDR3 is 14 residues long. In germline, CDR1 is MDHEN, CDR2 SYDVKM. These data come from a study of cytotoxic CD8 clonotypes in ibrutinib-treated CLL. The study, taken as a whole, reports: Clonality measured at baseline exceeded age-matched healthy donors, tracking circulating CD8+ T-cell counts.

Deep sequencing aimed at 1 in 200,000 to 1 in 1 million T cells' resolution. The protocol was immunoSEQ multiplex PCR, while the TCRdb copy is restricted to in-frame clones and leaves out a portion. The sample includes 150,000 or so clones, around three quarters of them seen just once. The rearrangement joins TRBV28 to TRBJ2-7; TRBD2 aligns across 8 bases. The sequence was obtained from a human donor with chronic lymphocytic leukemia. This specimen consisted of PBMCs, obtained after 12 months of ibrutinib treatment. This CDR3 is CASSSIAGTYEQYF. The CDR3 DNA reads as TGTGCCAGCAGCTCCATAGCGGGGACCTACGAGCAGTACTTC.